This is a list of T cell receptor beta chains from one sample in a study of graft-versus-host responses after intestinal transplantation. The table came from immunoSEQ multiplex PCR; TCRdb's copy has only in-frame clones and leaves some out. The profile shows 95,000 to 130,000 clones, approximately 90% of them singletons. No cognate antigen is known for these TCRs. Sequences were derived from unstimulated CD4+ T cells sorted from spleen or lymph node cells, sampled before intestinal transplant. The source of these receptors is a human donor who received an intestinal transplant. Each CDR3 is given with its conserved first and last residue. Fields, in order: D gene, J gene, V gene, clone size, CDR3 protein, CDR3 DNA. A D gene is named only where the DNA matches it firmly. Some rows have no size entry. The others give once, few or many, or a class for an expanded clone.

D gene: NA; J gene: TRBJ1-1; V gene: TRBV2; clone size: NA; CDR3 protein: CASSDRVGGTEAFF; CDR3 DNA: TGTGCCAGCAGTGACAGGGTGGGGGGCACTGAAGCTTTCTTT
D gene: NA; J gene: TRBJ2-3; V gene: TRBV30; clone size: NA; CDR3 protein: CAWTGAGWDTQYF; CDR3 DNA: TGTGCCTGGACCGGTGCAGGGTGGGATACGCAGTATTTT
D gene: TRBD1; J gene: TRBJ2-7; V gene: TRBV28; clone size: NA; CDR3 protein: CASSLPGQGLLEQYF; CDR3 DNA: TGTGCCAGCAGTCTCCCGGGACAGGGGCTCCTCGAGCAGTACTTC
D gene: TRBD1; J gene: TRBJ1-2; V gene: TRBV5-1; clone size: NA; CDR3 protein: CASSPLGQGEGYTF; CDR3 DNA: TGCGCCAGCAGCCCGCTCGGGCAGGGGGAGGGCTACACCTTC
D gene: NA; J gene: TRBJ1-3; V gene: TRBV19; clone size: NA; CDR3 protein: CASSNRRAPISGNTIYF; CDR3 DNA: TGTGCCAGTAGCAACAGGAGGGCCCCGATCTCTGGAAACACCATATATTTT
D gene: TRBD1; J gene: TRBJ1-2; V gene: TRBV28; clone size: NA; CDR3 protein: CASRKGTEDGYTF; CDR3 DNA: TGTGCCAGCAGAAAGGGGACAGAAGATGGCTACACCTTC
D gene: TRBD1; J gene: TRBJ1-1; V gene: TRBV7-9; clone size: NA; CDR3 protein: CASSFKEKTGGPEAFF; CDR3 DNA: TGTGCCAGCAGCTTCAAAGAGAAGACAGGGGGCCCTGAAGCTTTCTTT
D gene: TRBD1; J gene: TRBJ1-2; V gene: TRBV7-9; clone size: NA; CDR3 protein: CASSSQDRGRGYTF; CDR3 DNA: TGTGCCAGCAGCTCACAGGACAGGGGGCGAGGCTACACCTTC
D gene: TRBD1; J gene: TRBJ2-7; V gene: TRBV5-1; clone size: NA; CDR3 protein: CASSLGIGTVNYEQYF; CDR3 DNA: TGCGCCAGCAGCCTGGGCATTGGGACAGTCAACTACGAGCAGTACTTC
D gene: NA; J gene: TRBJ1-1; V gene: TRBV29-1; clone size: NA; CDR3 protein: CSVAVGTQVTSMNTEAFF; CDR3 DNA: TGCAGCGTTGCAGTGGGAACACAGGTTACCTCCATGAACACTGAAGCTTTCTTT
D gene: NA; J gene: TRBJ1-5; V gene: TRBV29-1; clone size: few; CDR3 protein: CSVAGNPTQPQHF; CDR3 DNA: TGCAGCGTAGCAGGAAATCCAACTCAGCCCCAGCATTTT
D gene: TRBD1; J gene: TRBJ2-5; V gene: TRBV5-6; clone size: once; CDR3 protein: CASSWGSTGYQETQYF; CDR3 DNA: TGTGCCAGCAGCTGGGGGTCGACAGGGTACCAAGAGACCCAGTACTTC
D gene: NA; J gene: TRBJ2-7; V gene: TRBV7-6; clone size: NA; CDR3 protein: CASSLGTKTALHEQYF; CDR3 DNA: TGTGCCAGCAGCTTAGGTACCAAAACCGCGCTCCACGAGCAGTACTTC
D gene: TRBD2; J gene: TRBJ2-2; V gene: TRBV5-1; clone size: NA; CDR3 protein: CASSPRLGRNTGELFF; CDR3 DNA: TGCGCCAGCAGCCCACGGCTCGGGAGGAATACCGGGGAGCTGTTTTTT
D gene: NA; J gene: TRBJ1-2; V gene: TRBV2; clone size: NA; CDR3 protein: CASSVGGFYGYTF; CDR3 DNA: TGTGCCAGCAGTGTGGGAGGATTTTATGGCTACACCTTC
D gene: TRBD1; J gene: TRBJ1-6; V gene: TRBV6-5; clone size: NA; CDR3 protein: CASSYSSGSGGSPLHF; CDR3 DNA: TGTGCCAGCAGTTACTCGAGTGGGTCAGGGGGTTCACCCCTCCACTTT
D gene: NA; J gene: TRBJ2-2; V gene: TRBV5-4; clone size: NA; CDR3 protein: CASSSERVHRSNTGELFF; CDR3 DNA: TGTGCCAGCAGCTCTGAGAGGGTGCATCGATCAAACACCGGGGAGCTGTTTTTT
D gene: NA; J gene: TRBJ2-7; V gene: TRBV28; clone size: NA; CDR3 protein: CASKRDLTGIAEQYF; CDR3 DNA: TGTGCCAGTAAGAGGGATCTTACGGGGATAGCCGAGCAGTACTTC
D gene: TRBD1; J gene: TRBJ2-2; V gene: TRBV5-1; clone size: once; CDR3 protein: CASSLYGTGNTGELFF; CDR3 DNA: TGCGCCAGCAGCTTGTATGGGACAGGGAACACCGGGGAGCTGTTTTTT
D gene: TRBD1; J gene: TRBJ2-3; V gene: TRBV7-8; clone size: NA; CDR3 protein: CASSLAQGANTQYF; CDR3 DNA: TGTGCCAGCAGCTTAGCACAGGGGGCAAATACGCAGTATTTT
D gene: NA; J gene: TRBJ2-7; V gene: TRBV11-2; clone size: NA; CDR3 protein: CASTPRGGFGEQYF; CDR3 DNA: TGTGCCAGCACCCCAAGGGGGGGATTCGGCGAGCAGTACTTC
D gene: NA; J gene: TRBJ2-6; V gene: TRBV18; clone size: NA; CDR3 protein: CASSPPGGPLSGANVLTF; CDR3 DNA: TGTGCCAGCTCACCACCGGGAGGACCCCTCTCTGGGGCCAACGTCCTGACTTTC
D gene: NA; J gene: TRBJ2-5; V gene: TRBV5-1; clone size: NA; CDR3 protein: CASSLVGGETQYF; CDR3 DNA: TGCGCCAGCAGCTTGGTGGGGGGAGAGACCCAGTACTTC
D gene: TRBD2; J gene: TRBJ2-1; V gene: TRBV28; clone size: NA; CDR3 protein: CAYRPSGPYNEQFF; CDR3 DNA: TGTGCCTACCGGCCTAGCGGCCCCTACAATGAGCAGTTCTTC
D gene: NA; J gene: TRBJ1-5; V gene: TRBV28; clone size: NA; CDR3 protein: CASSFFIWSDRSQPQHF; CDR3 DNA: TGTGCCAGCAGTTTTTTTATATGGTCAGATCGCTCTCAGCCCCAGCATTTT
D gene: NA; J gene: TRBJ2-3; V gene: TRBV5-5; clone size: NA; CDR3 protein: CASRLQGTSTDTQYF; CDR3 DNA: TGTGCCAGCAGATTACAGGGAACGAGCACAGATACGCAGTATTTT
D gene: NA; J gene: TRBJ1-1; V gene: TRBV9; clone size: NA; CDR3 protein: CASSVGSDGGAFF; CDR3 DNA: TGTGCCAGCAGCGTAGGTTCGGACGGAGGAGCTTTCTTT
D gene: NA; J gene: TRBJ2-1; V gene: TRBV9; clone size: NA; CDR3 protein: CASSVRTYNEQFF; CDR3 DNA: TGTGCCAGCAGCGTCAGGACTTACAATGAGCAGTTCTTC
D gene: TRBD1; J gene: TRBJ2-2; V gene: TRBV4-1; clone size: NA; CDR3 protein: CASSQGQGPTGELFF; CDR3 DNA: TGCGCCAGCAGCCAAGGACAGGGCCCCACCGGGGAGCTGTTTTTT
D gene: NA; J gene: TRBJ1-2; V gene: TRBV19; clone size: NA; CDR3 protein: CASSTRGRGSLNYGYTF; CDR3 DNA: TGTGCCAGTAGTACCCGCGGGAGAGGGTCCCTTAACTATGGCTACACCTTC